This TCR beta chain was observed in a study of read filtering for tumor transcriptome and immune sequencing. Points from the study as a whole: RNA-seq captured clonotypes less deeply and reliably than IR-seq. The sorted CD138-negative fraction was a mixed bone marrow immune population, not purified T cells.

The CDR3 loop spans 17 amino acids. The V end was cut by 7 bases, the J end by 0 bases, with 16 bases between. CDR1 and CDR2 (germline): WSHSY, SAAADI. This clonotype was picked up many times. Its antigen is currently unknown. This library used 300 to 500 ng RNA and molecular barcoded adaptors spanning alpha/delta and beta/gamma chains. TCRdb passed the reads through MiXCR, listing each CDR3 protein once. Counted here are around 38,000 distinct CDR3 sequences, approximately 13% occurring once; the ten biggest clones make up 27%. The chain has TRBV10-2 and TRBJ1-6; D is perhaps TRBD1 (5 bases). The source of this sequence is a donor older than 35 with multiple myeloma. The sample consisted of a population of CD138-negative cells sorted from bone marrow. Here the CDR3 reads CASTGDFSSSYNSPLHF. The CDR3 DNA is TGCGCCAGCACCGGGGACTTTTCGAGCTCCTATAATTCACCCCTCCACTTT.